This TCR beta chain is drawn from a study of blood T cell repertoires in COVID-19. There are many counts of this clone. Germline lookup yields CDR1 SNHLY and CDR2 FYNNEI. V dropped 5 bases and J dropped 4; count of bases not matched to a gene: 1. This CDR3 is 13 amino acids long. Study processing details: Cell counts per sample came from amplifying reference gene primers. TCRdb's copy holds only in-frame clones and misses some; the assay was immunoSEQ multiplex PCR. For V, J and clone size, that table is used; D and trimming come from the DNA. The sample lists roughly 340,000 clones; more than 80% were seen once. This study enrolled people aged 18 to 89 from 24 US geographic areas. Assignments of participants to cohorts depended upon their own reported clinical history. Either two negative PCRs, clearance, or symptom resolution qualified Cohort 3 donors as recovered.

V and J are TRBV2 and TRBJ1-5; TRBD1 agrees at 8 bases. The sequence derives from a man in his late teens or twenties who had recovered from COVID-19. What was sequenced was PBMCs or T cells enriched from blood (not recorded which). The CDR3 nucleotides are TGTGCCAGCAGTCGACAGGGGAATCAGCCCCAGCATTTT. This translates into CASSRQGNQPQHF.